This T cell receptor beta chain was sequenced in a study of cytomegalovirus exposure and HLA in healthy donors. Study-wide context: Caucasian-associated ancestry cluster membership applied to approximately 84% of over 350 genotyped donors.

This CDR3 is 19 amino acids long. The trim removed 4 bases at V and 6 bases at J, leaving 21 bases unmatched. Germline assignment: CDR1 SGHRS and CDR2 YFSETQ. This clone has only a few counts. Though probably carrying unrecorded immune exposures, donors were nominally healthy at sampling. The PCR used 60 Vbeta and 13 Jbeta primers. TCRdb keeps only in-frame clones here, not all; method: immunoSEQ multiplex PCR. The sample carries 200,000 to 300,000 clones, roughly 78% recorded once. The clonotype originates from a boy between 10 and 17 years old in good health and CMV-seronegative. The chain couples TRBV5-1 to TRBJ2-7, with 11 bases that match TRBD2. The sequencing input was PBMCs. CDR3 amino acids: CASSATGLAAESLRGEQYF. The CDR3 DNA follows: TGCGCCAGCAGCGCTACGGGACTAGCGGCCGAATCATTGAGGGGCGAGCAGTACTTC. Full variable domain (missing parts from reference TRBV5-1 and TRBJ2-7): KAGVTQTPRYLIKTRGQQVTLSCSPISGHRSVSWYQQTPGQGLQFLFEYFSETQRNKGNFPGRFSGRQFSNSRSEMNVSTLELGDSALYLCASSATGLAAESLRGEQYFGPGTRLTVT.